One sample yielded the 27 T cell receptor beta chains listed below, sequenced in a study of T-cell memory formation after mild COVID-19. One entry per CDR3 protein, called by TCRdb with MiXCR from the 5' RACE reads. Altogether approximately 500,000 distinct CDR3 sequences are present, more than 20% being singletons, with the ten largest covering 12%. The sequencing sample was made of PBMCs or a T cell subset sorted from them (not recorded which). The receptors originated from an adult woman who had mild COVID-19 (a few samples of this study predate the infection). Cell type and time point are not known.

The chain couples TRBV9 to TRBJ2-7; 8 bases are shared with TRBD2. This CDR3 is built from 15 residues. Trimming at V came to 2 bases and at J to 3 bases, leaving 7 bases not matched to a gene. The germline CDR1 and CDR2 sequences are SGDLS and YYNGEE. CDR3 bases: TGTGCCAGCAGCGTTGAAGCGGGGGACCTCTACGAGCAGTACTTC. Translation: CASSVEAGDLYEQYF.

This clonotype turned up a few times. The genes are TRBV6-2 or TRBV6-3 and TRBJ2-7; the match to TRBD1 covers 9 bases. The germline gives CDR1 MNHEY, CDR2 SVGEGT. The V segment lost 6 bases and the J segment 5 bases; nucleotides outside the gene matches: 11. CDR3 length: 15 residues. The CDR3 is CASRVTGGASNEQYF. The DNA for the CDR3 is TGTGCCAGCAGGGTCACAGGGGGCGCGTCGAACGAGCAGTACTTC.

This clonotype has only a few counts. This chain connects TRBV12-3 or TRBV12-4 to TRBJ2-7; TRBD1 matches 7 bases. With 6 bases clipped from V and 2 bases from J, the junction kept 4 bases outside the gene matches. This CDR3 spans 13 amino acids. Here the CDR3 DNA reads TGTGCCAGCAGGACAACAGGGGCCTACGAGCAGTACTTC. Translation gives CASRTTGAYEQYF.

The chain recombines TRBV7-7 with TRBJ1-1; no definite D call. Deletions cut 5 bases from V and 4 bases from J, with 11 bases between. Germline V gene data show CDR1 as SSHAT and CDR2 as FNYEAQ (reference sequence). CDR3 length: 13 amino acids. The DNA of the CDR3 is TGTGCCAGCAGCCCCACCACTGGCACTGAAGCTTTCTTT. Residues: CASSPTTGTEAFF.

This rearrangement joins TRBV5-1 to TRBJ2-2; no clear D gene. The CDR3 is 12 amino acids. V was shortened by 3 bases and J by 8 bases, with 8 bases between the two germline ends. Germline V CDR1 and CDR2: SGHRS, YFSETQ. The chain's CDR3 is CASSWEFGELFF. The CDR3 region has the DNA TGCGCCAGCAGCTGGGAATTTGGGGAGCTGTTTTTT.

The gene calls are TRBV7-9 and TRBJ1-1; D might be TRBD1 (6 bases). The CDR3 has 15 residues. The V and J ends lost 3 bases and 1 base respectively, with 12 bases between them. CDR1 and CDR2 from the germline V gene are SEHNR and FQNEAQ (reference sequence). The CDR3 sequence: CASSLGNRENTEAFF. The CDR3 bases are TGTGCCAGCAGCTTGGGAAACAGGGAGAACACTGAAGCTTTCTTT.

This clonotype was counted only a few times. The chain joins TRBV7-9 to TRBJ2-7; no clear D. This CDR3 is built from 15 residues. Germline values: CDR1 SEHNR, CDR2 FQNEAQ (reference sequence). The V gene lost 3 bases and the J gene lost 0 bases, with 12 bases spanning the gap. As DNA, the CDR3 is TGTGCCAGCAGCTTGCCTGAGAGGAGCTCCTACGAGCAGTACTTC. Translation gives CASSLPERSSYEQYF. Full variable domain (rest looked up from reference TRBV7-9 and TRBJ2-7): DTGVSQNPRHKITKRGQNVTFRCDPISEHNRLYWYRQTLGQGPEFLTYFQNEAQLEKSRLLSDRFSAERPKGSFSTLEIQRTEQGDSAMYLCASSLPERSSYEQYFGPGTRLTVT.

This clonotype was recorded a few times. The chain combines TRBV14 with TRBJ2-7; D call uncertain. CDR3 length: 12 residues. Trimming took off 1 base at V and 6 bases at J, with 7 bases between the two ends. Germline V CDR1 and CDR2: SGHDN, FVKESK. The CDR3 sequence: CASSQAEVEQYF. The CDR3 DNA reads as TGTGCCAGCAGCCAAGCTGAGGTCGAGCAGTACTTC. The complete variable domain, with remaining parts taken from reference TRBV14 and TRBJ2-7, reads EAGVTQFPSHSVIEKGQTVTLRCDPISGHDNLYWYRRVMGKEIKFLLHFVKESKQDESGMPNNRFLAERTGGTYSTLKVQPAELEDSGVYFCASSQAEVEQYFGPGTRLTVT.

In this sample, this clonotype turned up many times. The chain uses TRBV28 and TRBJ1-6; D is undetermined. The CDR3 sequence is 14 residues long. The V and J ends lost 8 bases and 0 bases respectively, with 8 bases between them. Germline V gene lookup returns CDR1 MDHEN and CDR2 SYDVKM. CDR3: CASLPSSYNSPLHF. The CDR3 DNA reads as TGTGCCAGCCTACCGAGCTCCTATAATTCACCCCTCCACTTT.

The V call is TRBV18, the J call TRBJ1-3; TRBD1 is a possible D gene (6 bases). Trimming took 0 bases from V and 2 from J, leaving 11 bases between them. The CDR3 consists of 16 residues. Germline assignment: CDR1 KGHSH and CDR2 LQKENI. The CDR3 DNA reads TGTGCCAGCTCACCACCGCGGGGGGCGGCTGGAAACACCATATATTTT. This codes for CASSPPRGAAGNTIYF. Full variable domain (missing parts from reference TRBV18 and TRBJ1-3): NAGVMQNPRHLVRRRGQEARLRCSPMKGHSHVYWYRQLPEEGLKFMVYLQKENIIDESGMPKERFSAEFPKEGPSILRIQQVVRGDSAAYFCASSPPRGAAGNTIYFGEGSWLTVV.

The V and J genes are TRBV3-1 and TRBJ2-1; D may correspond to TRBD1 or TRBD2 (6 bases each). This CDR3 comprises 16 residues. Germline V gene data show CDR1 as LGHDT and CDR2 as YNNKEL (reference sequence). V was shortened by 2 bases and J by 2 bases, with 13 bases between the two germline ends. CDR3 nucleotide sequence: TGTGCCAGCAGCCAAATGGGGGGCGTCCCCTACAATGAGCAGTTCTTC. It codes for CASSQMGGVPYNEQFF.

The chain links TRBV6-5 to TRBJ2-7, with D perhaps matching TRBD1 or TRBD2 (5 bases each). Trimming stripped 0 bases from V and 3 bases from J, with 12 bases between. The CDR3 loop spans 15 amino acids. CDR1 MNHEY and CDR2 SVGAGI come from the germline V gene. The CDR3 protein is CASSYSSWGSYEQYF. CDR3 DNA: TGTGCCAGCAGTTACTCGAGCTGGGGGAGCTACGAGCAGTACTTC.

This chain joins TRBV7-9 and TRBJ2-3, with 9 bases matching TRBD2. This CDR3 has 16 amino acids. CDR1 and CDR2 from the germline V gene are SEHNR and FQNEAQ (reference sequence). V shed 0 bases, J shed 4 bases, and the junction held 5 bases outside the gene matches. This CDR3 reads CASSLAWGLASDTQYF. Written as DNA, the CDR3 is TGTGCCAGCAGCTTAGCGTGGGGACTAGCCTCAGATACGCAGTATTTT.

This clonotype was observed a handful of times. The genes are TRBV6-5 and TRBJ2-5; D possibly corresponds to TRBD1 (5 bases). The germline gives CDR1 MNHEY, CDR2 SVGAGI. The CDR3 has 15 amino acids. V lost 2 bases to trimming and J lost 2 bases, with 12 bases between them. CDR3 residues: CASSYKADRQETQYF. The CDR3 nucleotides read TGTGCCAGCAGTTACAAAGCCGACAGACAAGAGACCCAGTACTTC.

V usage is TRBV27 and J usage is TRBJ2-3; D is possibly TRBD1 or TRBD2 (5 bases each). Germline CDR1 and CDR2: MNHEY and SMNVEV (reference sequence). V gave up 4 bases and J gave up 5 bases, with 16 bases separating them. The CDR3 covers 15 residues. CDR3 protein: CASSSRDGRKDTQYF. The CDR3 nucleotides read TGTGCCAGCAGTTCCCGGGACGGACGAAAAGATACGCAGTATTTT.

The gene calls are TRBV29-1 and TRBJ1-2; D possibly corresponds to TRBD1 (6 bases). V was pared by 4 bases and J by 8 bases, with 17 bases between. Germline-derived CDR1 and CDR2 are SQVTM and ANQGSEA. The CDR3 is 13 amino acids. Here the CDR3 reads CSVVPGVVDGYTF. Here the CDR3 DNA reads TGCAGCGTTGTCCCAGGGGTAGTGGACGGCTACACCTTC.

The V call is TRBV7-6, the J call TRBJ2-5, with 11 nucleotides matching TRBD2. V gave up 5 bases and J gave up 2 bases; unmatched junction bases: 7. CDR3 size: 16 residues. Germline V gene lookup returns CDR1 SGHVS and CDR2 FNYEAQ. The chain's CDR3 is CASSHLAGGRQETQYF. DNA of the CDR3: TGTGCCAGCAGCCACCTAGCGGGAGGTAGACAAGAGACCCAGTACTTC.

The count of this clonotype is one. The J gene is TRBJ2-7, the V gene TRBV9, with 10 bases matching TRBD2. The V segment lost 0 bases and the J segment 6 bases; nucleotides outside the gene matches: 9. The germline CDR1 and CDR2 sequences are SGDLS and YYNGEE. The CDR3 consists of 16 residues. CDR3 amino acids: CASSVGGGLAASEQYF. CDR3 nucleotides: TGTGCCAGCAGCGTAGGGGGAGGACTAGCGGCCTCCGAGCAGTACTTC.

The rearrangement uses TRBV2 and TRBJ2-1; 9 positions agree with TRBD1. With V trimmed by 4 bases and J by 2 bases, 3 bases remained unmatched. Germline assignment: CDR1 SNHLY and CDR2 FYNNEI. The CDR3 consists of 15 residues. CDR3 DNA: TGTGCCAGCAGTGGAGGACAGGGGACCTACAATGAGCAGTTCTTC. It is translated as CASSGGQGTYNEQFF.

The CDR3 is CASSHRGQTYEQYF. DNA for the CDR3: TGTGCCAGCAGCCACAGGGGGCAAACCTACGAGCAGTACTTC. The chain employs TRBV7-9 and TRBJ2-7; 9 bases agree with TRBD1. This CDR3 comprises 14 residues. The trim removed 5 bases at V and 2 bases at J, leaving 4 bases unmatched. Germline V lookup: CDR1 SEHNR, CDR2 FQNEAQ (reference sequence).

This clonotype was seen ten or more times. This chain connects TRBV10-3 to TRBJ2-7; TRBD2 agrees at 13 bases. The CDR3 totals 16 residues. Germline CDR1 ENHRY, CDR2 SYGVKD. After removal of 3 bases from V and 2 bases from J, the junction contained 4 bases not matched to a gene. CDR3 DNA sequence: TGTGCCATCAGTGACCCCGGACTAGCGGGGGCCTACGAGCAGTACTTC. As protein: CAISDPGLAGAYEQYF.

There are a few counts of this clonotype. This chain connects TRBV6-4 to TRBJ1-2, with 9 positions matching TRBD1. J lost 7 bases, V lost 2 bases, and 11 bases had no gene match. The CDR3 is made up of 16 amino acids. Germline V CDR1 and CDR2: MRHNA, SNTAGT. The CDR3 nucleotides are TGTGCCAGCAGTGACGAGCCGGACAGGGGAATAGTTGGCTACACCTTC. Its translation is CASSDEPDRGIVGYTF.

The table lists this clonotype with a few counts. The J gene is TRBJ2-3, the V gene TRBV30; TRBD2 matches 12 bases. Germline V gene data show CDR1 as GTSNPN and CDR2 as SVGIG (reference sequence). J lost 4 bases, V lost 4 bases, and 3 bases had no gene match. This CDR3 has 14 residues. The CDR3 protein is CAWTRLAGADTQYF. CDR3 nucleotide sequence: TGTGCCTGGACCCGACTAGCGGGGGCAGATACGCAGTATTTT.

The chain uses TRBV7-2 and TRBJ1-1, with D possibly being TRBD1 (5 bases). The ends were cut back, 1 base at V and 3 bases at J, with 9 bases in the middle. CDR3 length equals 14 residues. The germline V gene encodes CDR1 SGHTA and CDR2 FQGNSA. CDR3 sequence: CASSLDGGYTEAFF. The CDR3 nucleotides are TGTGCCAGCAGCTTAGATGGGGGATACACTGAAGCTTTCTTT.

This chain's CDR3 is CASSLPGTGVIEQYF. CDR3 DNA: TGTGCCAGCAGTTTACCCGGGACAGGGGTGATCGAGCAGTACTTC. This chain connects TRBV6-2 or TRBV6-3 to TRBJ2-7; 10 nucleotides line up with TRBD1. Germline V lookup: CDR1 MNHEY, CDR2 SVGEGT. This CDR3 contains 15 residues. V shed 4 bases, J shed 6 bases, and the junction held 9 bases outside the gene matches.

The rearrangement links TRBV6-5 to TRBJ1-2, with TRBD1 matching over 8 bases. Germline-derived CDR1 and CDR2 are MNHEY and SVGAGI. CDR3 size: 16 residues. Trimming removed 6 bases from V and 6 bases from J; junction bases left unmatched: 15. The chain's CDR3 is CASSHQRTGKGDGYTF. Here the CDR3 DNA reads TGTGCCAGCAGCCACCAAAGGACAGGGAAAGGCGATGGCTACACCTTC.

The CDR3 spells CASSWDTAGTQYF. The CDR3, as DNA: TGTGCCAGCTCTTGGGACACCGCGGGGACCCAGTACTTC. This sequence joins TRBV18 and TRBJ2-5, with D perhaps matching TRBD1 (6 bases). CDR3 length equals 13 residues. Germline assignment: CDR1 KGHSH and CDR2 LQKENI. Deletions cut 6 bases from V and 7 bases from J, with 15 bases between.